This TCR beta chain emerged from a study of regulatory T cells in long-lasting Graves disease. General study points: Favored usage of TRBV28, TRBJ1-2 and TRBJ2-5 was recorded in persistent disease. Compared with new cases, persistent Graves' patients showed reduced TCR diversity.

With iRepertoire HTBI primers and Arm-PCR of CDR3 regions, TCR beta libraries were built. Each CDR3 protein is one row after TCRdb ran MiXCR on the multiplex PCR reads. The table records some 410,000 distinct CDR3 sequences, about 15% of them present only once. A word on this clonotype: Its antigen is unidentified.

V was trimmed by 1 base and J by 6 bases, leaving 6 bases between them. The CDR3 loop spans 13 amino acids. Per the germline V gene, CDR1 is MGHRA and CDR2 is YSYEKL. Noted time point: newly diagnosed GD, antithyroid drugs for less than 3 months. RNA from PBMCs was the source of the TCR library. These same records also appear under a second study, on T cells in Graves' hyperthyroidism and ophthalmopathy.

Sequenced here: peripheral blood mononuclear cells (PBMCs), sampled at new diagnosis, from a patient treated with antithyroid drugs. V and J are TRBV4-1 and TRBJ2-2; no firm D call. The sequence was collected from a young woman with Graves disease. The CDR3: CASSQVRPGELFF. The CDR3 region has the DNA TGCGCCAGCAGCCAAGTTCGGCCCGGGGAGCTGTTTTTT.